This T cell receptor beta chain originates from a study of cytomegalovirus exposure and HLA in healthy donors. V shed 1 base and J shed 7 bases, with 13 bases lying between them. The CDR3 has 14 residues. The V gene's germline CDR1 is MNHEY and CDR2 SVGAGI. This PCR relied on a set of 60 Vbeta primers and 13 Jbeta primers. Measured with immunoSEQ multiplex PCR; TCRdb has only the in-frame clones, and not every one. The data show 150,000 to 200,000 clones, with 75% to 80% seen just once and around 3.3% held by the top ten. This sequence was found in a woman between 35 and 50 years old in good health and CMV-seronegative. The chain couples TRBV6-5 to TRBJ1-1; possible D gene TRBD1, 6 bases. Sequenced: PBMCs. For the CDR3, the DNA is TGTGCCAGCAGTTACTTCGCAGGGGAAGGTGAAGCTTTCTTT. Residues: CASSYFAGEGEAFF.